The T cell receptor (beta chain) described here comes from a study of blood T cell repertoires in COVID-19. Study-level background: Acute-phase and convalescent COVID-19 samples originated in the United States, Italy and Spain. From T cells, B-cell-depleted T cells, or PBMCs came the material, which was cDNA or gDNA.

Authors' data handling: Reference gene primer amplification yielded estimated nucleated cell counts. Assay used: immunoSEQ multiplex PCR; TCRdb lists only in-frame clones, some missing. V and J calls and clone size are copied from that table; D and trimming were computed from the DNA. The sample carries around 140,000 clones, roughly 80% recorded once. The TCR sequence derives from a man aged 45 to 65 with acute or convalescent COVID-19. Sequences were obtained from peripheral blood.

The CDR3 region has the DNA TGTGCCAGCAAGAGCGGGGGGGGCACAGATACGCAGTATTTT. Amino acid sequence: CASKSGGGTDTQYF. The rearrangement joins TRBV7-9 to TRBJ2-3, with 10 bases fitting TRBD2. CDR1 SEHNR and CDR2 FQNEAQ come from the germline V gene (reference sequence). The length of the CDR3 is 14 residues. After removal of 7 bases from V and 1 base from J, the junction contained 2 bases not matched to a gene.